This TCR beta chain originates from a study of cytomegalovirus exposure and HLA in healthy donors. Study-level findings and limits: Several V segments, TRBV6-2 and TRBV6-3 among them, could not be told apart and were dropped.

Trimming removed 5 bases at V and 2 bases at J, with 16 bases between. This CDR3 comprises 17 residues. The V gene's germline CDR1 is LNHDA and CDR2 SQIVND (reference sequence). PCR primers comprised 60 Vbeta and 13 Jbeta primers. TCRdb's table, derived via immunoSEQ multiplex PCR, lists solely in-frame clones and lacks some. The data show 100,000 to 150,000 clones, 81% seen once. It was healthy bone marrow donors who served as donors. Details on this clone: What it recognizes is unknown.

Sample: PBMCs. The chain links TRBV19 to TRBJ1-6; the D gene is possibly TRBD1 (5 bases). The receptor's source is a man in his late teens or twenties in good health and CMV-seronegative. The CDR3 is CASSVGGLAAYNSPLHF. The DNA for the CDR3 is TGTGCCAGTAGTGTCGGGGGATTAGCGGCCTATAATTCACCCCTCCACTTT.